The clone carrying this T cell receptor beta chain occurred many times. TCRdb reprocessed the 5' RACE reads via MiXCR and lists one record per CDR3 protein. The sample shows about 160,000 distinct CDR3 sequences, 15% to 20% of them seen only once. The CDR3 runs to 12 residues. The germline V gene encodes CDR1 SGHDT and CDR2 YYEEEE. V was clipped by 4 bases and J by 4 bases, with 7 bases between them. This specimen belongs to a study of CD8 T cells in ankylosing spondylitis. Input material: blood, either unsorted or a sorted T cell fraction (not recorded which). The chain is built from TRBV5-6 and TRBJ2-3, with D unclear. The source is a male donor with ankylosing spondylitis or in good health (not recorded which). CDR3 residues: CASSPRADTQYF. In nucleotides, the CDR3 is TGTGCCAGCAGCCCTCGGGCAGATACGCAGTATTTT.